The count of the clone carrying this TCR beta chain is one. Amplification used 60 Vbeta primers and 13 Jbeta primers. Sequenced by immunoSEQ multiplex PCR; TCRdb stores in-frame clones only, minus some. The data show 150,000 to 200,000 clones, with approximately 85% seen just once and about a tenth held by the top ten. When sampled, the donors appeared nominally healthy, though they likely had unrecorded immune exposures. Trimming cost V 7 bases and J 5 bases, with 17 bases left between them. Germline V gene lookup returns CDR1 SNHLY and CDR2 FYNNEI. This CDR3 is 14 amino acids long. The sample originates from a study of cytomegalovirus exposure and HLA in healthy donors.

The J gene is TRBJ1-2, the V gene TRBV2; D possibly corresponds to TRBD1 (6 bases). Sequenced material: PBMCs. The source is a man aged 18 to 30 in good health and CMV-seropositive. The CDR3 DNA reads as TGTGCCAGCAATACAGGGTACTCTTTTTATGGCTACACCTTC. This codes for CASNTGYSFYGYTF.